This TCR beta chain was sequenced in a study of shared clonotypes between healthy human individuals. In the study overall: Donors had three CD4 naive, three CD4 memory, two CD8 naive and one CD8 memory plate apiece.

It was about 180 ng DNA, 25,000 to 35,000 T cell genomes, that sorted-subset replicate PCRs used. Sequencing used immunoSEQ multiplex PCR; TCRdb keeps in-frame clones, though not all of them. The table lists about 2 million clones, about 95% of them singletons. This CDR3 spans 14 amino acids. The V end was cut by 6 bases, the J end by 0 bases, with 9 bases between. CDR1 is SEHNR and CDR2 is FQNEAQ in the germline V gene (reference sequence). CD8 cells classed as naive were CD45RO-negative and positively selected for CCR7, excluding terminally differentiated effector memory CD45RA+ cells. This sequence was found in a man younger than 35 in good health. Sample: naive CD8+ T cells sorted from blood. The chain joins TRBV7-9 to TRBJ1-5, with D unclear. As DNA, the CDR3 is TGTGCCAGCAGGGAAATTTATAGCAATCAGCCCCAGCATTTT. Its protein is CASREIYSNQPQHF. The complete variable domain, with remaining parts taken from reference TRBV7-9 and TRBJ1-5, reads DTGVSQNPRHKITKRGQNVTFRCDPISEHNRLYWYRQTLGQGPEFLTYFQNEAQLEKSRLLSDRFSAERPKGSFSTLEIQRTEQGDSAMYLCASREIYSNQPQHFGDGTRLSIL.